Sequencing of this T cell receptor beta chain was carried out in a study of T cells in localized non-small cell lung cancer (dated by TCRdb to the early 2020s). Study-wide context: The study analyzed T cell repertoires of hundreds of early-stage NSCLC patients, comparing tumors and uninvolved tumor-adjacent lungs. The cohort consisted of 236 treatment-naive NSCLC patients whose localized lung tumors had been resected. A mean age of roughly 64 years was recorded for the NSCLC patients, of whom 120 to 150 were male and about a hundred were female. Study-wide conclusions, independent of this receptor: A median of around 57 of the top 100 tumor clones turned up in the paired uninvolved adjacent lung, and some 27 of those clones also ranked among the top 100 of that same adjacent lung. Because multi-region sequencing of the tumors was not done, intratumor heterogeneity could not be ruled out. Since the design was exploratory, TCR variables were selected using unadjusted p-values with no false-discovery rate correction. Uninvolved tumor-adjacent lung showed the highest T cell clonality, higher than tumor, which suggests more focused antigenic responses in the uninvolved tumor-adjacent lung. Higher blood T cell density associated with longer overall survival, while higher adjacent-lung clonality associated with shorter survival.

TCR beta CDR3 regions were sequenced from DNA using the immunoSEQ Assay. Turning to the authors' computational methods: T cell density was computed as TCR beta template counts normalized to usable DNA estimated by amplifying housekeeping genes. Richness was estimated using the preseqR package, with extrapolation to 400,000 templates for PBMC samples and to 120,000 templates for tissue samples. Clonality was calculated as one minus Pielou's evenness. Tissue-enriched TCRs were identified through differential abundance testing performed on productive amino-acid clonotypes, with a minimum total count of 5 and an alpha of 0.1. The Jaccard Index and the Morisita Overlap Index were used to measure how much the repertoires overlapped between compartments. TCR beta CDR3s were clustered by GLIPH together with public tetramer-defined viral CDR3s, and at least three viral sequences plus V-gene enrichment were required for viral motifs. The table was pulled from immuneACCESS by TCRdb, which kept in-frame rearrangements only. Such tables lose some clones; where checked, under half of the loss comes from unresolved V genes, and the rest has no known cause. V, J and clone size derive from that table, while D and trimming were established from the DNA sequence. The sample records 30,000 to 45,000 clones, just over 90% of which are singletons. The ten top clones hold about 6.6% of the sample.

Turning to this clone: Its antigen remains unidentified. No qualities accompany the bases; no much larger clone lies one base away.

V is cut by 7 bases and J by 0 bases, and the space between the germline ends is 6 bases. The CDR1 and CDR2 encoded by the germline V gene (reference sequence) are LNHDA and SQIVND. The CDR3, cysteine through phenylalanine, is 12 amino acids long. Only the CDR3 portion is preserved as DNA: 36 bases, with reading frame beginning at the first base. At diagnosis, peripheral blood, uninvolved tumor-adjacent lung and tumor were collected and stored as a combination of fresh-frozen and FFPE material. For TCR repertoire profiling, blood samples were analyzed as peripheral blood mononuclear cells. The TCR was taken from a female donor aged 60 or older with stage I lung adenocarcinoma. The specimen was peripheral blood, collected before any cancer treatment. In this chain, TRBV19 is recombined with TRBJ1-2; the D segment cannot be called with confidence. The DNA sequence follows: TGTGCCAGTAAACGACCTAACTATGGCTACACCTTC. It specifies CASKRPNYGYTF.